A single TCR beta chain is shown here with its context. This entry belongs to a study of shared clonotypes between healthy human individuals. The protocol was immunoSEQ multiplex PCR, while the TCRdb copy is restricted to in-frame clones and leaves out a portion. The sample holds millions of clones, approximately 90% seen once. The sequence was obtained from a man aged 18 to 29 in good health. Sequencing was carried out using naive CD4+ T cells sorted from blood. Subset described: CD45RA+ positively selected.

The CDR3 loop is CASSLTGTVGPRYGYTF. The CDR3 region has the DNA TGTGCCAGCAGCCTGACCGGGACAGTGGGCCCTAGGTATGGCTACACCTTC. The chain recombines TRBV7-9 with TRBJ1-2; 7 nucleotides agree with TRBD1. The CDR3 sequence is 17 residues long. The junction had 17 bases not matched to a gene; V was cut back by 5 bases and J by 5 bases. Per germline, CDR1 SEHNR and CDR2 FQNEAQ (reference sequence). The whole variable domain, filled in from reference TRBV7-9 and TRBJ1-2, reads DTGVSQNPRHKITKRGQNVTFRCDPISEHNRLYWYRQTLGQGPEFLTYFQNEAQLEKSRLLSDRFSAERPKGSFSTLEIQRTEQGDSAMYLCASSLTGTVGPRYGYTFGSGTRLTVV.